One and the same sample provided the 27 T cell receptor beta chains below, sequenced in a study of shared clonotypes between healthy human individuals. TCRdb's table, derived via immunoSEQ multiplex PCR, lists solely in-frame clones and lacks some. The data contain under 1,900,000 clones, approximately 98.5% of them singletons. Material for sequencing was naive CD4+ T cells sorted from blood. Noted subset: CD45RA+ positively selected. These receptors were collected from a man under 40 in good health.

Of note for this clone: Different DNA sequences within this sample yield the same CDR3. The chain links TRBV9 to TRBJ1-4; the D is unclear. The CDR3 extends over 13 amino acids. Per germline, CDR1 SGDLS and CDR2 YYNGEE. V was clipped by 2 bases and J by 5 bases, with 7 bases between them. The CDR3 region has the DNA TGTGCCAGCAGCGTCGGCGGAAATGAAAAACTGTTTTTT. Its translation: CASSVGGNEKLFF.

The rearrangement links TRBV6-6 to TRBJ2-3, with 7 bases lining up with TRBD2. The CDR3 runs to 14 residues. Germline V gene lookup returns CDR1 MNHNY and CDR2 SVGAGI (reference sequence). With 8 bases clipped from V and 0 bases from J, the junction kept 5 bases outside the gene matches. CDR3 region: CASGREASTDTQYF. In DNA form, the CDR3 reads TGTGCCAGCGGACGGGAGGCAAGCACAGATACGCAGTATTTT.

CDR3 coding DNA: TGTGCCAGCAGCTTAACGGACAGGGCCAGCACAGATACGCAGTATTTT. Its protein is CASSLTDRASTDTQYF. The chain employs TRBV5-6 and TRBJ2-3; the match to TRBD1 covers 8 bases. Losses at the gene ends were 2 bases for V and 0 bases for J; bases not matched to a gene: 5. The CDR3 consists of 16 residues. Germline CDR1 is SGHDT and CDR2 is YYEEEE.

The CDR3 bases are TGTGCCAGCTCACCACCGGGATCCGGGGGTGGCTACACCTTC. It translates to CASSPPGSGGGYTF. The chain employs TRBV18 and TRBJ1-2, with D tentatively TRBD1 (5 bases). The V end was cut by 0 bases, the J end by 7 bases, with 12 bases between. The CDR3 length is 14 residues. The germline CDR1 and CDR2 sequences are KGHSH and LQKENI.

This clone came up once. This chain uses TRBV2 with TRBJ2-6; 11 positions agree with TRBD2. The ends lost 5 bases at V and 3 bases at J; junction bases unmatched: 6. This CDR3 has 17 amino acids. Looked up from germline, CDR1 is SNHLY and CDR2 is FYNNEI. CDR3 nucleotides: TGTGCCAGCAGTCTTCTAGCGGGAGGAGTTGGGGCCAACGTCCTGACTTTC. Its translation: CASSLLAGGVGANVLTF. The whole variable domain, filled in from reference TRBV2 and TRBJ2-6, reads EPEVTQTPSHQVTQMGQEVILRCVPISNHLYFYWYRQILGQKVEFLVSFYNNEISEKSEIFDDQFSVERPDGSNFTLKIRSTKLEDSAMYFCASSLLAGGVGANVLTFGAGSRLTVL.

The chain links TRBV7-2 to TRBJ2-7; unclear D gene. V was shortened by 0 bases and J by 6 bases, with 12 bases between the two germline ends. This CDR3 has 14 amino acids. Looked up from germline, CDR1 is SGHTA and CDR2 is FQGNSA. DNA for the CDR3: TGTGCCAGCAGCTTAGCCTGGCGAGCTGGCGAGCAGTACTTC. It specifies CASSLAWRAGEQYF.

The chain is built from TRBV27 and TRBJ1-1; no reliable D call. From germline, CDR1 is MNHEY and CDR2 SMNVEV (reference sequence). V lost 5 bases, J lost 0 bases, and 7 bases lay in between. This CDR3 is built from 13 residues. The CDR3 DNA reads as TGTGCCAGCAGTCCAGTGCTGAACACTGAAGCTTTCTTT. Its protein product is CASSPVLNTEAFF.

This clone has just one count. The genes are TRBV9 and TRBJ2-2; TRBD2 aligns across 12 bases. There are 17 residues in the CDR3. The V segment lost 7 bases and the J segment 3 bases; nucleotides outside the gene matches: 10. Germline lookup yields CDR1 SGDLS and CDR2 YYNGEE. CDR3 sequence: CASGRRTSGDDTGELFF. CDR3 coding DNA: TGTGCCAGCGGCCGGAGGACTAGCGGGGACGACACCGGGGAGCTGTTTTTT.

The chain recombines TRBV7-3 with TRBJ2-7; the D gene is possibly TRBD2 (5 bases). The ends were cut back, 3 bases at V and 7 bases at J, with 13 bases in the middle. The CDR3 has 13 amino acids. Germline-derived CDR1 and CDR2 are SGHTA and FQGTGA. The CDR3 spells CASSFGPSSEQYF. As DNA, the CDR3 is TGTGCCAGCAGCTTCGGGCCTAGCTCTGAGCAGTACTTC.

J is TRBJ2-3 and V is TRBV28, with 12 positions matching TRBD2. Germline trimming cut 9 bases from V and 4 bases from J; bases unmatched to any gene: 8. In germline, CDR1 is MDHEN, CDR2 SYDVKM. The CDR3 is 15 residues long. The CDR3 coding sequence is TGTGCCAGTGACGCTAGCGGGAGGGCCCCAGATACGCAGTATTTT. The encoded protein is CASDASGRAPDTQYF.

V and J are TRBV11-2 and TRBJ2-5; D is unclear. This CDR3 comprises 13 residues. Trimming shortened V by 0 bases and J by 5 bases, and 7 bases separated the two germline ends. Per the germline V gene, CDR1 is SGHAT and CDR2 is FQNNGV. In DNA form, the CDR3 reads TGTGCCAGCAGCTTAGAGGTTTGGGAGACCCAGTACTTC. Translating it yields CASSLEVWETQYF.

The V and J genes are TRBV10-1 and TRBJ2-5; D remains ambiguous. Germline V CDR1 and CDR2: WNHNN, SYGVQD (reference sequence). Trimming removed 0 bases at V and 5 bases at J, with 10 bases between. CDR3 size: 14 residues. Here the CDR3 reads CASSESPVIETQYF. DNA of the CDR3: TGCGCCAGCAGTGAGTCGCCAGTTATCGAGACCCAGTACTTC.

The rearrangement uses TRBV6-1 and TRBJ1-5, with D perhaps TRBD1 (5 bases). Trimming shortened V by 3 bases and J by 6 bases, and 18 bases separated the two germline ends. Germline CDR1 and CDR2: MNHNS and SASEGT. This CDR3 region has 16 residues. As DNA, the CDR3 is TGTGCCAGCAGTGAGTCCCCCAGGGTCGTCTCTCAGCCCCAGCATTTT. Translating gives CASSESPRVVSQPQHF.

The chain is built from TRBV28 and TRBJ1-5; no definite D call. Germline V CDR1 and CDR2: MDHEN, SYDVKM. The CDR3 length is 14 residues. V lost 6 bases, J lost 6 bases, and 15 bases lay in between. The CDR3 nucleotides are TGTGCCAGCAGATCCGGGTATGTCGGTCAGCCCCAGCATTTT. Its protein is CASRSGYVGQPQHF.

This chain joins TRBV4-1 and TRBJ2-7; 11 bases align to TRBD1. The germline gives CDR1 MGHRA, CDR2 YSYEKL. V was pared by 1 base and J by 5 bases, with 7 bases of the junction left unmatched. The CDR3 is 16 amino acids. Here the CDR3 reads CASSQVGTGGFDEQYF. The CDR3 DNA is TGCGCCAGCAGCCAAGTCGGGACAGGGGGTTTCGACGAGCAGTACTTC.

The rearrangement uses TRBV19 and TRBJ2-7; 13 bases fit TRBD2. CDR3 length: 18 residues. In germline, CDR1 is LNHDA, CDR2 SQIVND (reference sequence). The V and J ends lost 4 bases and 3 bases, in that order; junction bases with no gene match: 12. The CDR3 DNA reads TGTGCCAGTAGTACCACAACCCCACTAGCGGGAGGGCACTACGAGCAGTACTTC. Protein: CASSTTTPLAGGHYEQYF.

V gene TRBV27 combines with J gene TRBJ2-3, with 7 bases fitting TRBD2. This CDR3 spans 15 amino acids. Germline CDR1 is MNHEY and CDR2 is SMNVEV (reference sequence). V shed 4 bases and J 2 bases; nucleotides not matched to a gene: 6. The CDR3 DNA follows: TGTGCCAGCAGTTGGGGCGGGAGAAACACAGATACGCAGTATTTT. Encoded protein: CASSWGGRNTDTQYF.

The chain carries TRBV5-1 and TRBJ1-4; weak D call: TRBD1 (5 bases). Trimming pared 5 bases from V and 6 bases from J, leaving 14 bases between. Looked up from germline, CDR1 is SGHRS and CDR2 is YFSETQ. This CDR3 is 14 amino acids long. DNA of the CDR3: TGCGCCAGCAGAACCGGGACGGCCGATGAAAAACTGTTTTTT. It yields the protein CASRTGTADEKLFF.

The chain links TRBV28 to TRBJ2-7; the D gene could be TRBD1 or TRBD2 (5 bases each). This CDR3 is built from 16 residues. CDR1 MDHEN and CDR2 SYDVKM come from the germline V gene. The V gene lost 6 bases and the J gene lost 0 bases, with 18 bases spanning the gap. The CDR3 bases are TGTGCCAGCAGACACGCTGACAGACTAAGCTCCTACGAGCAGTACTTC. This translates into CASRHADRLSSYEQYF.

The chain joins TRBV5-5 to TRBJ2-7, with D possibly TRBD1 on 6 matching bases. Per germline, CDR1 SGHKS and CDR2 YYEKEE (reference sequence). The CDR3 length is 14 residues. Trimming removed 0 bases at V and 6 bases at J, with 13 bases between. This chain's CDR3 is CASSLVVEGGEQYF. CDR3 DNA: TGTGCCAGCAGCTTGGTTGTCGAAGGGGGCGAGCAGTACTTC.

This clone was observed a single time. The gene calls are TRBV9 and TRBJ2-7; D gene uncertain. Germline V lookup: CDR1 SGDLS, CDR2 YYNGEE. The CDR3 has 15 residues. The germline V and J ends were trimmed by 1 base and 3 bases, with 14 bases remaining between them. The CDR3 bases are TGTGCCAGCAGCGTAAGCTACGGCTCAGACTACGAGCAGTACTTC. Protein: CASSVSYGSDYEQYF.

The rearrangement joins TRBV10-2 to TRBJ2-2; D unresolved. The CDR3 covers 13 residues. Trimming took off 0 bases at V and 6 bases at J, with 5 bases between the two ends. Germline V gene sequence: CDR1 WSHSY, CDR2 SAAADI. In nucleotides, the CDR3 is TGCGCCAGCAGTGAGTCGACCCCCGGGGAGCTGTTTTTT. Its protein product is CASSESTPGELFF.

The chain combines TRBV18 with TRBJ1-2; the D is unclear. V was trimmed by 2 bases and J by 8 bases, leaving 12 bases between them. Germline CDR1 reads KGHSH; CDR2 reads LQKENI. This CDR3 spans 13 amino acids. The CDR3 here is CASSPSPGGGYTF. For the CDR3, the DNA is TGTGCCAGCTCACCATCCCCAGGAGGCGGCTACACCTTC.

About this clone: Other DNA variants within this sample encode the same CDR3. The V gene is TRBV5-1, the J gene TRBJ2-2, with D perhaps TRBD1 (6 bases). CDR3 length: 15 amino acids. The germline V and J ends were trimmed by 0 bases and 1 base, with 7 bases remaining between them. Germline V CDR1 and CDR2: SGHRS, YFSETQ. This chain's CDR3 is CASSLVQGNTGELFF. In DNA, the CDR3 is TGCGCCAGCAGCTTGGTACAGGGGAACACCGGGGAGCTGTTTTTT.

The gene calls are TRBV5-4 and TRBJ1-2, with 8 bases lining up with TRBD1. V shed 2 bases, J shed 7 bases, and the junction held 10 bases outside the gene matches. CDR1 is SGHNT and CDR2 is YYREEE in the germline V gene (reference sequence). The CDR3 spans 15 residues. CDR3 region: CASSLTGGLAGGYTF. Here the CDR3 DNA reads TGTGCCAGCAGCTTAACAGGGGGTTTGGCGGGTGGCTACACCTTC.

This chain connects TRBV6-1 to TRBJ2-3; 8 nucleotides align to TRBD1. Trimming at V came to 6 bases and at J to 3 bases, leaving 8 bases not matched to a gene. Looked up from germline, CDR1 is MNHNS and CDR2 is SASEGT. The CDR3 consists of 15 residues. CDR3 region: CASRNGRQGTDTQYF. The CDR3 DNA sequence: TGTGCCAGCAGGAATGGAAGACAGGGGACAGATACGCAGTATTTT.

The chain has TRBV10-3 and TRBJ2-2; 7 bases match TRBD1. CDR1 and CDR2 (germline): ENHRY, SYGVKD. The CDR3 has 15 residues. V was pared by 3 bases and J by 5 bases, with 6 bases of the junction left unmatched. The CDR3 region is CAISEGDSRTGELFF. For the CDR3, the DNA is TGTGCCATCAGTGAAGGGGACAGTAGAACCGGGGAGCTGTTTTTT.